This T cell receptor (beta chain) appears in the sequencing data of a study of blood T cell repertoires in COVID-19. Study-wide context: Collection of acute and convalescent COVID-19 samples took place in the United States, Italy and Spain.

The CDR3 sequence is 11 residues long. CDR1 is SEHNR, CDR2 FQNEAQ, per germline (reference sequence). Losses at the gene ends were 5 bases for V and 14 bases for J; bases not matched to a gene: 6. Assay: immunoSEQ multiplex PCR; the TCRdb copy retains only in-frame clones and omits some. The table records 120,000 to 150,000 clones, about 88% of them present only once. The TCR sequence derives from a human donor in a cohort sampled during active COVID-19. The genes are TRBV7-9 and TRBJ2-1; 7 nucleotides align to TRBD1. Material: peripheral blood. The CDR3 nucleotides are TGTGCCAGCAGCCTGGGACAGAGTAAGTTCTTC. Protein sequence: CASSLGQSKFF.